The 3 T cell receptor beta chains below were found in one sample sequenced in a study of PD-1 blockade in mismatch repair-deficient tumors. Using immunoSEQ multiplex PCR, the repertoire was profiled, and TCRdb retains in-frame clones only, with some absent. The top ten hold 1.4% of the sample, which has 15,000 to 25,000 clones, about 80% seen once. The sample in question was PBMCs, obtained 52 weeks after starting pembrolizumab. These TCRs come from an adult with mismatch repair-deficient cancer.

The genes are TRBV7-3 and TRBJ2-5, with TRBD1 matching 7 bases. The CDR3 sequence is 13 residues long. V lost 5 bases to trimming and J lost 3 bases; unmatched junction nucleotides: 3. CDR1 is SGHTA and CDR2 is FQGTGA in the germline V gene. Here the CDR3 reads CASSPGTEETQYF. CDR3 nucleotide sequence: TGTGCCAGCAGCCCCGGGACAGAAGAGACCCAGTACTTC.

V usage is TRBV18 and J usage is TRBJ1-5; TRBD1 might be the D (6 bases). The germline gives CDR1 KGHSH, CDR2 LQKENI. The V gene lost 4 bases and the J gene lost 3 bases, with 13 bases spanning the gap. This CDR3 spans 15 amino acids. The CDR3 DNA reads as TGTGCCAGCTCACTCTTGGACAGCCACAATCAGCCCCAGCATTTT. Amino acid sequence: CASSLLDSHNQPQHF.

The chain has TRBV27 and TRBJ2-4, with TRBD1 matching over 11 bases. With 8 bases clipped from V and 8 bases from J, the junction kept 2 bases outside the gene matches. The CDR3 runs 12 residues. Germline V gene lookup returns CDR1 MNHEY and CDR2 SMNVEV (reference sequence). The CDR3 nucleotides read TGTGCCAGCGGGACAGGGGGACACATTCAGTACTTC. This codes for CASGTGGHIQYF.